This T cell receptor beta chain was found in a study of cytomegalovirus exposure and HLA in healthy donors. The wider study: The same platform was used for the roughly 130 validation repertoires as for the roughly 730 first-cohort repertoires, as reported in a later analysis. The study's findings and limits: In a later analysis, first-cohort TCR clusters were found to tend to co-occur in the 130 or so validation repertoires. Reportedly, cytomegalovirus status was diagnosed with high sensitivity and specificity. It was confirmed in vitro that a few of the CMV-associated chains were specific for CMV antigens.

Points on this clone: The antigen is undetermined.

Profiled with immunoSEQ multiplex PCR; TCRdb holds only in-frame clones, not every one. The table lists 160,000 or so clones, approximately 90% of them singletons. The CDR3 runs 16 residues. CDR1 and CDR2 (germline): SGHRS, YFSETQ. Trimming at V came to 2 bases and at J to 2 bases, leaving 4 bases not matched to a gene. The specimen was PBMCs. The sequence was obtained from a man in his late teens or twenties in good health and CMV-seronegative. V is TRBV5-1 and J is TRBJ2-5; 12 bases are shared with TRBD1. The CDR3 spells CASSLGDRGRQETQYF. CDR3 coding DNA: TGCGCCAGCAGCTTAGGGGACAGGGGGCGTCAAGAGACCCAGTACTTC.